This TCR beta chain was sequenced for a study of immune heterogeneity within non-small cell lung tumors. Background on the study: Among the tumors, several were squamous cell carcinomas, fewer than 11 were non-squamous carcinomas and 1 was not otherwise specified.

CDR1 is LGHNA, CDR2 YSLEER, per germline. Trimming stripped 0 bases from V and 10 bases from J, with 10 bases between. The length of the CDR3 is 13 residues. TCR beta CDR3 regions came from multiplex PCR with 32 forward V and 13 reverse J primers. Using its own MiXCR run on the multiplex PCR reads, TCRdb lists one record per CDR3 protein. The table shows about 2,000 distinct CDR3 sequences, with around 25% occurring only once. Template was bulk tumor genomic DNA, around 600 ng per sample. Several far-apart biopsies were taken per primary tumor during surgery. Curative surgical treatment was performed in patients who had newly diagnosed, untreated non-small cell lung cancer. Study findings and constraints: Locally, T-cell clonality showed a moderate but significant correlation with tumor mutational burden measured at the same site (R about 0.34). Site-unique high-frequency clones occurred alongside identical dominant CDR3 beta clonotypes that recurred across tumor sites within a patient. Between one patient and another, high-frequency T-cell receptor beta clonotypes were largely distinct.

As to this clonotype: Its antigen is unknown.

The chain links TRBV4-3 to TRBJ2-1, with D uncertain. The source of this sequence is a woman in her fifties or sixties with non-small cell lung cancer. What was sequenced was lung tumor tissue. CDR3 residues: CASSQDLLGEQFF. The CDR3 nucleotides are TGCGCCAGCAGCCAAGATCTGTTGGGAGAGCAGTTCTTC.